Each of the 24 T cell receptor beta chains below was sequenced from the same sample in a study of blood T cell repertoires in COVID-19. Method: immunoSEQ multiplex PCR; TCRdb's copy keeps in-frame clones and lacks some. Among 150,000 to 200,000 clones listed, around nine tenths were seen once. The sequenced material came from peripheral blood. The receptors were sampled from a man between 65 and 80 years old with acute or convalescent COVID-19.

The rearrangement joins TRBV2 to TRBJ1-5; TRBD1 matches at 8 bases. Germline lookup yields CDR1 SNHLY and CDR2 FYNNEI. Germline trimming cut 10 bases from V and 2 bases from J; bases unmatched to any gene: 4. The CDR3 extends over 13 amino acids. The CDR3, as DNA: TGTGCCACCGACAGGGGCGGCAATCAGCCCCAGCATTTT. As protein: CATDRGGNQPQHF.

J is TRBJ2-5 and V is TRBV29-1; the D gene is possibly TRBD2 (5 bases). CDR3 length equals 12 residues. Germline CDR1 and CDR2: SQVTM and ANQGSEA. V was pared by 7 bases and J by 4 bases, with 13 bases between. DNA of the CDR3: TGCAGCGCAAAGGACTGGAGAGAGACCCAGTACTTC. It encodes CSAKDWRETQYF. Full variable domain (outside the CDR3, taken from reference TRBV29-1 and TRBJ2-5): SAVISQKPSRDICQRGTSLTIQCQVDSQVTMMFWYRQQPGQSLTLIATANQGSEATYESGFVIDKFPISRPNLTFSTLTVSNMSPEDSSIYLCSAKDWRETQYFGPGTRLLVL.

This chain connects TRBV19 to TRBJ1-5; D uncertain. The germline V and J ends were trimmed by 3 bases and 2 bases, with 11 bases remaining between them. The CDR3 extends over 15 amino acids. Germline CDR1 and CDR2: LNHDA and SQIVND (reference sequence). DNA of the CDR3: TGTGCCAGTAGTATGGTATCAGAGGGCAATCAGCCCCAGCATTTT. Translation gives CASSMVSEGNQPQHF.

This clone was recorded at least ten times. V and J are TRBV5-6 and TRBJ2-3; TRBD1 aligns across 11 bases. Germline lookup yields CDR1 SGHDT and CDR2 YYEEEE. V trimming: 3 bases; J trimming: 2 bases; junction bases outside the gene matches: 5. There are 16 residues in the CDR3. DNA of the CDR3: TGTGCCAGCAGCTGGGGGACAGGGGGGACCACAGATACGCAGTATTTT. Its translation: CASSWGTGGTTDTQYF.

This rearrangement joins TRBV28 to TRBJ1-6; 8 positions match TRBD1. Trimming at V came to 3 bases and at J to 12 bases, leaving 7 bases not matched to a gene. The CDR3 covers 14 residues. Germline V gene data show CDR1 as MDHEN and CDR2 as SYDVKM. The CDR3 nucleotides are TGTGCCAGCAGTTTCCAACAGGGGGGGAGACCCCTCCACTTT. Protein: CASSFQQGGRPLHF.

This clone was observed a handful of times. This chain connects TRBV7-9 to TRBJ1-4; D might be TRBD1 (6 bases). V was cut by 3 bases and J by 7 bases, with 9 bases left in between. The CDR3 is 13 residues long. The germline gives CDR1 SEHNR, CDR2 FQNEAQ (reference sequence). The DNA for the CDR3 is TGTGCCAGCAGCTTTACAGGGCCTGAAAAACTGTTTTTT. Its translation: CASSFTGPEKLFF.

In DNA form, the CDR3 reads TGTGCCTGGAGGAATACAGCCGGAAACACCATATATTTT. Translated: CAWRNTAGNTIYF. J is TRBJ1-3 and V is TRBV30; D gene unclear. V gave up 3 bases and J gave up 4 bases, with 10 bases separating them. Per the germline V gene, CDR1 is GTSNPN and CDR2 is SVGIG (reference sequence). This CDR3 has 13 residues.

CDR3 sequence reads: CATALAGRTRETQYF. The CDR3, as DNA: TGTGCCACCGCCCTCGCCGGACGGACTCGGGAGACCCAGTACTTC. V usage is TRBV27 and J usage is TRBJ2-5, with D possibly TRBD2 on 5 matching bases. CDR1 is MNHEY, CDR2 SMNVEV, per germline (reference sequence). The CDR3 loop spans 15 amino acids. The V end was cut by 10 bases, the J end by 5 bases, with 23 bases between.

The chain links TRBV5-1 to TRBJ2-3, with TRBD2 matching over 9 bases. The CDR3 has 14 residues. Trimming cost V 3 bases and J 6 bases; bases outside gene matches: 5. Germline CDR1 and CDR2: SGHRS and YFSETQ. The CDR3 protein is CASSWGTSSDTQYF. The CDR3 DNA reads as TGCGCCAGCAGCTGGGGGACTAGCTCCGATACGCAGTATTTT.

The chain links TRBV7-2 to TRBJ2-1; 10 nucleotides agree with TRBD2. CDR1 and CDR2 (germline): SGHTA, FQGNSA. The CDR3 is 16 residues long. The junction had 10 bases not matched to a gene; V was cut back by 5 bases and J by 6 bases. CDR3 region: CASSKLSGGVPNEQFF. CDR3 DNA: TGTGCCAGCAGCAAACTCAGCGGGGGGGTTCCCAATGAGCAGTTCTTC.

The chain joins TRBV28 to TRBJ1-4; D is unclear. Germline V CDR1 and CDR2: MDHEN, SYDVKM. Between the trimmed V and J ends, which lost 5 bases and 4 bases, there was a span of 11 bases. The CDR3 is made up of 14 amino acids. The CDR3: CASSGAGYNEKLFF. DNA of the CDR3: TGTGCCAGCAGTGGTGCAGGTTATAATGAAAAACTGTTTTTT.

The CDR3 DNA sequence: TGCGCCAGCAGCCGGGGGATGGGGACGGCCAATGAAAAACTGTTTTTT. It translates to CASSRGMGTANEKLFF. The chain employs TRBV5-1 and TRBJ1-4, with a weak D call TRBD1 (5 bases). Trimming took 4 bases from V and 5 from J, leaving 18 bases between them. Germline CDR1 and CDR2: SGHRS and YFSETQ. The CDR3 is 16 amino acids. Looking up the rest from reference TRBV5-1 and TRBJ1-4 gives the full variable domain: KAGVTQTPRYLIKTRGQQVTLSCSPISGHRSVSWYQQTPGQGLQFLFEYFSETQRNKGNFPGRFSGRQFSNSRSEMNVSTLELGDSALYLCASSRGMGTANEKLFFGSGTQLSVL.

The chain links TRBV5-4 to TRBJ2-3; the match to TRBD2 covers 16 bases. Germline V gives CDR1 SGHNT, CDR2 YYREEE (reference sequence). This CDR3 spans 17 amino acids. The J segment lost 5 bases and the V segment lost 3 bases, leaving 6 bases of the junction unmatched. CDR3 region: CASSSGTSGGALDTQYF. The CDR3 DNA reads TGTGCCAGCAGCTCCGGGACTAGCGGGGGGGCCTTAGATACGCAGTATTTT.

The chain combines TRBV7-8 with TRBJ1-2, with D uncertain. Trimming pared 5 bases from V and 4 bases from J, leaving 17 bases between. This CDR3 has 15 residues. Germline CDR1 SGHVS, CDR2 FQNEAQ. CDR3 loop: CASSPMAGPLYGYTF. The CDR3, as DNA: TGTGCCAGCAGCCCGATGGCAGGTCCCCTCTATGGCTACACCTTC.

This chain joins TRBV20-1 and TRBJ1-1; D ambiguous. This CDR3 contains 11 residues. Looked up from germline, CDR1 is DFQATT and CDR2 is SNEGSKA (reference sequence). V shed 6 bases and J shed 6 bases, with 11 bases lying between them. In nucleotides, the CDR3 is TGCAGTGCCCGACCGGGAGCTGAAGCTTTCTTT. Translating it yields CSARPGAEAFF.

Worth noting for this clone: A junction boundary mismatches the germline segment, possibly from a read error. The V call is TRBV6-5, the J call TRBJ2-5; the D gene is possibly TRBD2 (6 bases). Germline-derived CDR1 and CDR2 are MNHEY and SVGAGI. The CDR3 has 13 amino acids. As DNA, the CDR3 is TGCCTTCTCCGGGACTTGAACCAAGAGACCCAGTACTTC. Residues: CLLRDLNQETQYF.

The rearrangement joins TRBV11-2 to TRBJ2-7; D is unclear. The CDR3 is 14 amino acids. V gave up 5 bases and J gave up 5 bases, with 16 bases separating them. Germline CDR1 SGHAT, CDR2 FQNNGV. Written as DNA, the CDR3 is TGTGCCAGCAGCGGCCGACTCTTTCGGAACGAGCAGTACTTC. Its protein is CASSGRLFRNEQYF.

The gene calls are TRBV7-2 and TRBJ2-1; no definite D call. The CDR3 loop spans 12 amino acids. CDR1 SGHTA and CDR2 FQGNSA come from the germline V gene. V was shortened by 2 bases and J by 9 bases, with 8 bases between the two germline ends. CDR3 sequence (DNA): TGTGCCAGCAGCTTACTACTGTCTGAGCAGTTCTTC. Encoded protein: CASSLLLSEQFF.

This chain links TRBV10-2 with TRBJ2-7; 12 bases map to TRBD2. Germline trimming cut 9 bases from V and 0 bases from J; bases unmatched to any gene: 3. Germline CDR1 reads WSHSY; CDR2 reads SAAADI. The CDR3 is made up of 14 amino acids. The CDR3 is CASGLAGSSYEQYF. CDR3 bases: TGCGCCAGTGGACTAGCGGGGAGCTCCTACGAGCAGTACTTC.

V and J are TRBV5-8 and TRBJ2-2, with a tentative D call TRBD2 (6 bases). The germline CDR1 and CDR2 sequences are SGHTS and YDEGEE. With 1 base removed from V and 3 bases from J, the gap between germline ends came to 10 bases. The CDR3 totals 15 residues. The CDR3 spells CASSLFSGDTGELFF. In DNA form, the CDR3 reads TGTGCCAGCAGCTTGTTTTCGGGGGACACCGGGGAGCTGTTTTTT.

The J gene is TRBJ1-3, the V gene TRBV7-9; D gene unclear. V was cut by 5 bases and J by 0 bases, with 20 bases left in between. From germline, CDR1 is SEHNR and CDR2 FQNEAQ (reference sequence). The CDR3 loop spans 18 amino acids. CDR3 sequence reads: CASSEAVSDYSSGNTIYF. The CDR3 coding sequence is TGTGCCAGCAGCGAAGCGGTATCTGACTACTCCTCTGGAAACACCATATATTTT.

The rearrangement links TRBV5-1 to TRBJ1-4; maybe TRBD1 (6 bases). The CDR3 sequence is 14 residues long. V was trimmed by 1 base and J by 8 bases, leaving 12 bases between them. CDR1 SGHRS and CDR2 YFSETQ come from the germline V gene. The CDR3 here is CASSLLGGGEKLFF. For the CDR3, the DNA is TGCGCCAGCAGCTTGCTGGGGGGGGGCGAAAAACTGTTTTTT.

The chain joins TRBV28 to TRBJ1-1, with TRBD1 identical over 7 bases. The CDR3 has 13 amino acids. Germline CDR1 reads MDHEN; CDR2 reads SYDVKM. The J segment lost 2 bases and the V segment lost 4 bases, leaving 1 base of the junction unmatched. The CDR3 nucleotides read TGTGCCAGCAGTTACAGGGGAAACACTGAAGCTTTCTTT. Its translation is CASSYRGNTEAFF.

The CDR3 protein is CASSQEREGGELFF. The CDR3 nucleotides are TGCGCCAGCAGCCAAGAGAGAGAGGGCGGGGAGCTGTTTTTT. The gene calls are TRBV4-1 and TRBJ2-2; weak D call: TRBD2 (5 bases). V was trimmed by 0 bases and J by 7 bases, leaving 9 bases between them. The CDR3 runs to 14 residues. The germline V gene encodes CDR1 MGHRA and CDR2 YSYEKL.